What follows are 6 T cell receptor beta chains derived from one specimen sequenced in a study of T-cell memory formation after mild COVID-19. TCRdb used MiXCR to reprocess the 5' RACE reads, holding one entry per CDR3 protein. The sample has around 250,000 distinct CDR3 sequences; around 15% are singletons. The sample comprised PBMCs or a T cell subset sorted from them (not recorded which). The receptors come from a man between 18 and 35 years old who had mild COVID-19 (a few samples of this study predate the infection). Cell type and time point are not known.

This clonotype has ten or more counts. This chain joins TRBV5-1 and TRBJ2-1; possibly TRBD1 for D (6 bases). The V end was cut by 3 bases, the J end by 5 bases, with 18 bases between. This CDR3 has 16 amino acids. The germline CDR1 and CDR2 sequences are SGHRS and YFSETQ. The CDR3, as DNA: TGCGCCAGCAGCTCCTCAGGACAGCTGGGAAACAATGAGCAGTTCTTC. It translates to CASSSSGQLGNNEQFF.

This chain connects TRBV2 to TRBJ1-5, with a weak D call TRBD1 (5 bases). The CDR3 runs 15 residues. Germline assignment: CDR1 SNHLY and CDR2 FYNNEI. The germline V and J ends were trimmed by 6 bases and 2 bases, with 14 bases remaining between them. The CDR3 spells CASSLRGLGNQPQHF. The CDR3 DNA sequence: TGTGCCAGCAGCCTGAGGGGATTGGGCAATCAGCCCCAGCATTTT.

The chain uses TRBV4-1 and TRBJ2-6; 8 nucleotides agree with TRBD2. CDR1 and CDR2 from the germline V gene are MGHRA and YSYEKL. Losses at the gene ends were 0 bases for V and 2 bases for J; bases not matched to a gene: 3. The CDR3 length is 17 residues. The DNA for the CDR3 is TGCGCCAGCAGCCAAGATTACGGGGGGGCTGGGGCCAACGTCCTGACTTTC. Its translation: CASSQDYGGAGANVLTF.

The chain combines TRBV6-5 with TRBJ1-6; D ambiguous. The CDR3 extends over 14 amino acids. Per germline, CDR1 MNHEY and CDR2 SVGAGI. Trimming took off 7 bases at V and 6 bases at J, with 13 bases between the two ends. The CDR3 protein is CASNPRTSNSPLHF. DNA of the CDR3: TGTGCCAGCAATCCCCGGACCAGTAATTCACCCCTCCACTTT.

This clonotype was seen more than once but under ten times. The V call is TRBV20-1, the J call TRBJ1-1; tentatively, D is TRBD1 (6 bases). V was cut by 4 bases and J by 1 base, with 13 bases left in between. Germline assignment: CDR1 DFQATT and CDR2 SNEGSKA (reference sequence). The CDR3 length is 14 residues. The CDR3 nucleotides are TGCAGTGCTAAACGATCGACAGGGAACACTGAAGCTTTCTTT. Amino acids: CSAKRSTGNTEAFF.

The sample holds a few counts of this clonotype. This chain joins TRBV5-1 and TRBJ2-2; 8 bases agree with TRBD1. The CDR3 spans 14 residues. Germline assignment: CDR1 SGHRS and CDR2 YFSETQ. Germline trimming cut 4 bases from V and 7 bases from J; bases unmatched to any gene: 6. The CDR3 is CASSGGTGNGELFF. The CDR3 region has the DNA TGCGCCAGCAGCGGCGGGACAGGCAACGGGGAGCTGTTTTTT.